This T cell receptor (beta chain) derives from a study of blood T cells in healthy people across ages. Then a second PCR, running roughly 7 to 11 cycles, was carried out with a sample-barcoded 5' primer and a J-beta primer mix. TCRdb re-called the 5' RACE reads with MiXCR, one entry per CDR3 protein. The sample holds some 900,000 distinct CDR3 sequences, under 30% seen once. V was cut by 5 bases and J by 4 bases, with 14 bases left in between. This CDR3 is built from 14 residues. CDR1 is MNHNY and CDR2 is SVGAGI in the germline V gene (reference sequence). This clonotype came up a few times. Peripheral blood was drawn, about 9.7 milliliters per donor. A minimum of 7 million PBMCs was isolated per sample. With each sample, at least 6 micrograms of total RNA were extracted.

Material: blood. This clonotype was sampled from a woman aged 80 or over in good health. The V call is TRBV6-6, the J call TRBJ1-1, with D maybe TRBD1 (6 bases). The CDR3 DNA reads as TGTGCCAGCAGTCCACAGGGAGTTATCACTGAAGCTTTCTTT. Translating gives CASSPQGVITEAFF.